These 9 T cell receptor beta chains were all obtained from the same sample, sequenced in a study of metastatic and nonmetastatic thyroid tumors. TCRdb ran MiXCR on the PCR reads. Of under 45,000 clones listed, 18% are singletons. Each patient went into thyroid surgery without having received any treatment. Sequenced: tumor tissue. These receptor sequences come from a female donor with papillary thyroid cancer or a benign thyroid nodule (not recorded which). Some clones in this sample may be carry-over from other donors' samples.

The chain couples TRBV20-1 to TRBJ2-7, with D possibly being TRBD1 or TRBD2 (5 bases each). CDR1 is DFQATT, CDR2 SNEGSKA, per germline (reference sequence). Between the trimmed V and J ends, which lost 1 base and 3 bases, there was a span of 13 bases. The CDR3 consists of 14 residues. The CDR3 DNA reads as TGCAGTGCTAGAGCCCCAGGGACGGACTACGAGCAGTACTTC. Translating gives CSARAPGTDYEQYF.

V gene TRBV7-2 combines with J gene TRBJ2-7; no definite D call. In germline, CDR1 is SGHTA, CDR2 FQGNSA. The CDR3 totals 11 residues. Trimming took off 1 base at V and 6 bases at J, with 4 bases between the two ends. The CDR3 protein is CASSLDLEQYF. The CDR3 bases are TGTGCCAGCAGCTTAGACCTCGAGCAGTACTTC.

In its sample, this clone was seen once. The V gene is TRBV5-1, the J gene TRBJ2-1; a weak D match, TRBD1 (5 bases). Trimming removed 1 base from V and 5 bases from J, with 10 bases in between. This CDR3 is built from 14 residues. Germline CDR1 SGHRS, CDR2 YFSETQ. CDR3 sequence (DNA): TGCGCCAGCAGCTTGTACAGGTCTGACAATGAGCAGTTCTTC. It encodes CASSLYRSDNEQFF.

The chain is built from TRBV30 and TRBJ2-7; no reliable D call. Trimming shortened V by 0 bases and J by 9 bases, and 9 bases separated the two germline ends. This CDR3 has 11 amino acids. The germline CDR1 and CDR2 sequences are GTSNPN and SVGIG (reference sequence). The CDR3 DNA reads TGTGCCTGGAGTGTTAAGGCTTGGCAGTACTTC. Protein product: CAWSVKAWQYF. The complete variable domain, with remaining parts taken from reference TRBV30 and TRBJ2-7, reads SQTIHQWPATLVQPVGSPLSLECTVEGTSNPNLYWYRQAAGRGLQLLFYSVGIGQISSEVPQNLSASRPQDRQFILSSKKLLLSDSGFYLCAWSVKAWQYFGPGTRLTVT.

The chain links TRBV9 to TRBJ1-2; D unclear. The germline V gene encodes CDR1 SGDLS and CDR2 YYNGEE. V was clipped by 0 bases and J by 3 bases, with 12 bases between them. The CDR3 is 15 residues long. The CDR3 here is CASSVGGAADYGYTF. CDR3 bases: TGTGCCAGCAGCGTAGGAGGAGCGGCCGACTATGGCTACACCTTC.

This clone was seen at least ten times. The rearrangement uses TRBV6-2 or TRBV6-3 and TRBJ1-2, with no clear D. There are 13 residues in the CDR3. The germline gives CDR1 MNHEY, CDR2 SVGEGT. V gave up 4 bases and J gave up 1 base, with 7 bases separating them. In nucleotides, the CDR3 is TGTGCCAGCAGTTTTGGCGGTAACTATGGCTACACCTTC. It is translated as CASSFGGNYGYTF.

This clone was observed many times. The V and J genes are TRBV29-1 and TRBJ2-2, with 10 bases that match TRBD1. Germline assignment: CDR1 SQVTM and CDR2 ANQGSEA. J lost 3 bases, V lost 6 bases, and 4 bases had no gene match. The CDR3 sequence is 14 residues long. The CDR3 sequence is CSVGTGAYTGELFF. The CDR3 bases are TGCAGCGTCGGGACAGGGGCCTACACCGGGGAGCTGTTTTTT.

Details on this clone: A much larger clone lies one base from this, so it may be a read error. The chain employs TRBV5-4 and TRBJ2-4, with a possible D match to TRBD1 (6 bases). The CDR3 is made up of 16 amino acids. Germline values: CDR1 SGHNT, CDR2 YYREEE (reference sequence). The V end was cut by 3 bases, the J end by 1 base, with 14 bases between. The CDR3 DNA sequence: TGTGCCAGCAGCTACAGGGCGGTCTCGGCCAAAAACATTCAGTACTTC. It codes for CASSYRAVSAKNIQYF. Complete variable domain (other parts from reference TRBV5-4 and TRBJ2-4): ETGVTQSPTHLIKTRGQQVTLRCSSQSGHNTVSWYQQALGQGPQFIFQYYREEENGRGNFPPRFSGLQFPNYSSELNVNALELDDSALYLCASSYRAVSAKNIQYFGAGTRLSVL.

A few counts support this clone. This may be a read error, as it is one base from a much larger clone. The chain combines TRBV7-2 with TRBJ1-2; maybe TRBD1 (6 bases). Per germline, CDR1 SGHTA and CDR2 FQGNSA. Trimming cost V 4 bases and J 7 bases, with 10 bases left between them. This CDR3 region has 12 residues. The CDR3 nucleotides read TGTGCCAGCAGCTCAACAGGGTCTGGCTACACCTTC. Translating gives CASSSTGSGYTF.